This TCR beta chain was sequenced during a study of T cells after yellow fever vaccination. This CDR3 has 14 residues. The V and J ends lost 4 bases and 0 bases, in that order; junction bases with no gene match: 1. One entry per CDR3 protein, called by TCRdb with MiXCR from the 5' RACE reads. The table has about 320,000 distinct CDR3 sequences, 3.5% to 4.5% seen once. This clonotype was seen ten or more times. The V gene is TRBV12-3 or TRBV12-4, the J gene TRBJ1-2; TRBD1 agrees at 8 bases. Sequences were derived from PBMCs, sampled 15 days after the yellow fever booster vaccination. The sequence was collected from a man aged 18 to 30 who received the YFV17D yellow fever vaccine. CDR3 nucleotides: TGTGCCAGCAGTTGGACAGGGTCTAACTATGGCTACACCTTC. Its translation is CASSWTGSNYGYTF.